This T cell receptor (beta chain) stems from a study of blood T cell repertoires in COVID-19 (dated by TCRdb to 2020 to 2021). Looking at the study overall: Collaborator samples came from the United States, Italy and Spain and covered acute and convalescent phases of COVID-19. A de-identified subject ID, COVID-19 status, age in years and sex were almost always included in the sample metadata. Subjects who had been exposed to COVID-19, were actively infected with it, or had recovered from it provided the deeply sampled blood TCRbeta repertoires that made up the dataset. The material from the prospective study consisted of cDNA or gDNA derived from T cells, B-cell-depleted T cells, or PBMCs. The repertoires were released in a freely available public database intended as a resource for research on the immune response to SARS-CoV-2. Where available, HLA class I and class II types were obtained from metadata supplied by the sample provider rather than from assay-based typing. Samples were obtained from the ongoing ImmuneRACE study (first 160 participants) and from some 1,300 subjects provided by 6 global collaborators.

Samples from volunteer blood donors who had recovered from COVID-19 were contributed by a second Seattle source. The collaborating institutions used their own protocols to collect whole blood in K2EDTA tubes. For TCRbeta analysis, collaborator samples were shipped as frozen whole blood, as isolated PBMCs, or as DNA extracted from either sample type. Trimming takes 1 base from V and 3 bases from J, and the germline ends sit 7 bases apart. The CDR3 measures 13 amino acids from cysteine to phenylalanine. The sequence is cut down to CDR3 DNA, 39 bases in frame from base 1. The germline V gene (reference sequence) specifies LNHDA as CDR1 and SQIVND as CDR2. General study outcomes and caveats: The quantity of clinical and demographic metadata differed by source and by participant and was supplied without curation.

About this clone itself: No antigen is known for it. No much larger clonotype is one base removed from it; base qualities were not supplied.

TCRbeta CDR3 regions were amplified from genomic DNA by means of the immunoSEQ Assay, a bias-controlled multiplex PCR. The authors processed their data as follows. Nucleated cell counts per sample were estimated from amplification of reference gene primers within the assay. Sequence reads were collapsed and filtered to measure the absolute abundance of every unique TCRbeta CDR3 rearrangement. For each sample, productive Simpson clonality was calculated as the square root of Simpson's diversity index over productive rearrangements. In TCRdb, the immuneACCESS table is reduced to in-frame sequences with V and J assigned. These tables do not hold every clone; where another copy was compared, an unresolved V gene accounts for under half, and the others remain unexplained. V, J and clone size are those of that table, while D and trimming were read from the DNA. The sample table shows about 120,000 clones, and about 86% are seen once. The ten largest clonotypes hold about 7.4% of the sample.

Recombination joined TRBV19 with TRBJ2-7, with a tentative D gene TRBD1 over 5 matching bases. The TCR was taken from a man between 65 and 79 years old who had recovered from COVID-19. Sequenced: peripheral blood. The nucleotide sequence reads TGTGCCAGTAGTATAGGACAGTACTACGAGCAGTACTTC. It specifies CASSIGQYYEQYF.